This T cell receptor beta chain was sequenced for a study of cytomegalovirus exposure and HLA in healthy donors. Study-wide background: About 80 million unique TCR sequences came from HLA-typed donors in an early release. Across a few hundred genotyped donors, about 81% landed in the Caucasian-associated ancestry cluster. Whole-study findings and limits: Cytomegalovirus-associated TCR beta chains were listed, numbering 150 to 200. By a later analysis, the bulk of CMV-associated TCR beta chains appeared HLA-restricted.

Amplification used 60 Vbeta primers and 13 Jbeta primers. Some clones are missing from TCRdb's copy, which holds only in-frame ones; the method was immunoSEQ multiplex PCR. The sample carries about 88,000 clones, more than 80% recorded once. Points on this clone: The antigen remains undetermined.

Germline V lookup: CDR1 SGHDT, CDR2 YYEEEE. CDR3 length equals 14 residues. V lost 3 bases and J lost 4; bases outside the gene matches: 5. This sequence originates from a man between 18 and 29 years old in good health and CMV-seronegative. The sample taken for sequencing was PBMCs. J is TRBJ2-5 and V is TRBV5-6, with 8 positions matching TRBD2. The CDR3 spells CASSYREGRETQYF. The CDR3 DNA is TGTGCCAGCAGCTATCGGGAGGGCAGAGAGACCCAGTACTTC.